The TCR beta chain described here comes from a study of T cell responses to AZD1222 COVID-19 vaccine. Only in-frame clones appear in the TCRdb table, and some are missing; sequencing was by immunoSEQ multiplex PCR. This table holds 55,000 to 65,000 clones, 60% to 85% found once. The CDR3 is 16 amino acids. The V gene's germline CDR1 is LNHDA and CDR2 SQIVND (reference sequence). With V trimmed by 5 bases and J by 0 bases, 7 bases remained unmatched. This chain joins TRBV19 and TRBJ1-2; 9 bases align to TRBD1. This TCR derives from an adult who received the AZD1222 COVID-19 vaccine. The material sequenced was peripheral blood, taken 28 days after the second AZD1222 dose. The CDR3 coding sequence is TGTGCCAGTAGTCTGAGGACAGGGGCCGCTAACTATGGCTACACCTTC. As protein: CASSLRTGAANYGYTF.